The 4 T cell receptor beta chains presented below share a single source sample, sequenced in a study of shared T cell receptors in the human thymus. Profiling relied on immunoSEQ multiplex PCR, and the TCRdb table lists in-frame clones only, not all of them. The sample includes approximately 730,000 clones, 80% to 90% seen only once; the top ten take approximately 0.01%. This sample was shared with a second study, whose subject was human thymus T cells.

Sequenced: thymocytes. Receptor source: a girl in the first two years of life with a congenital heart defect.

This clone was observed a single time. The rearrangement uses TRBV4-3 and TRBJ1-5, with TRBD1 matching 7 bases. Trimming cost V 1 base and J 5 bases; bases outside gene matches: 8. Germline CDR1 reads LGHNA; CDR2 reads YSLEER. The CDR3 extends over 16 amino acids. The CDR3 coding sequence is TGCGCCAGCAGCCAAGGGAGACAGGGTCGCGATCAGCCCCAGCATTTT. Amino acids: CASSQGRQGRDQPQHF.

This chain joins TRBV27 and TRBJ1-2; D not resolved. V was pared by 2 bases and J by 0 bases, with 19 bases between. Germline V gene sequence: CDR1 MNHEY, CDR2 SMNVEV (reference sequence). The CDR3 is 18 residues long. The CDR3 nucleotides are TGTGCCAGCAGTTTACTGGGCTATGCGGGCAGGACTAACTATGGCTACACCTTC. It translates to CASSLLGYAGRTNYGYTF.

The J gene is TRBJ2-1, the V gene TRBV5-4; D may be TRBD1 (6 bases). The V end was cut by 4 bases, the J end by 2 bases, with 19 bases between. Germline V gives CDR1 SGHNT, CDR2 YYREEE (reference sequence). The CDR3 has 17 residues. The CDR3 region is CASSHGNRAPAYNEQFF. CDR3 sequence (DNA): TGTGCCAGCAGCCATGGGAACAGGGCCCCGGCCTACAATGAGCAGTTCTTC.

The CDR3 here is CASSVAGVLGQGGRVGMNTEAFF. CDR3 sequence (DNA): TGTGCCAGCAGCGTAGCTGGAGTTTTGGGACAGGGGGGACGAGTGGGGATGAACACTGAAGCTTTCTTT. This chain joins TRBV9 and TRBJ1-1; 11 bases align to TRBD1. V shed 0 bases and J 0 bases; nucleotides not matched to a gene: 22. In germline, CDR1 is SGDLS, CDR2 YYNGEE. CDR3 length: 23 residues.